This T cell receptor beta chain was sequenced for a study of Ad26.COV2.S vaccination and SARS-CoV-2 variants. The treatment denotes: 19 received Ad26.COV2.S at low or high dose, single or two shots; about 5 received placebo; per-sample allocation not given. The investigators took samples on day 63 after the first vaccine or placebo injection. Built on an Ad26 vector, the vaccine expressed Wuhan-strain SARS-CoV-2 spike. Sequenced by immunoSEQ multiplex PCR; TCRdb stores in-frame clones only, minus some. The table lists roughly 500,000 clones, roughly 89% of them singletons. The V end was cut by 2 bases, the J end by 4 bases, with 12 bases between. This CDR3 spans 15 amino acids. Germline-derived CDR1 and CDR2 are LNHDA and SQIVND (reference sequence).

Specimen: peripheral blood, collected in a trial of Ad26.COV2.S vaccine versus placebo. This chain joins TRBV19 and TRBJ1-3; D possibly corresponds to TRBD1 (5 bases). The TCR sequence derives from a person aged 18-65 years who received the Ad26.COV2.S COVID-19 vaccine or a placebo. The CDR3 spells CASSIPGSGGNTIYF. The CDR3 nucleotides are TGTGCCAGTAGTATACCAGGGTCCGGAGGAAACACCATATATTTT.